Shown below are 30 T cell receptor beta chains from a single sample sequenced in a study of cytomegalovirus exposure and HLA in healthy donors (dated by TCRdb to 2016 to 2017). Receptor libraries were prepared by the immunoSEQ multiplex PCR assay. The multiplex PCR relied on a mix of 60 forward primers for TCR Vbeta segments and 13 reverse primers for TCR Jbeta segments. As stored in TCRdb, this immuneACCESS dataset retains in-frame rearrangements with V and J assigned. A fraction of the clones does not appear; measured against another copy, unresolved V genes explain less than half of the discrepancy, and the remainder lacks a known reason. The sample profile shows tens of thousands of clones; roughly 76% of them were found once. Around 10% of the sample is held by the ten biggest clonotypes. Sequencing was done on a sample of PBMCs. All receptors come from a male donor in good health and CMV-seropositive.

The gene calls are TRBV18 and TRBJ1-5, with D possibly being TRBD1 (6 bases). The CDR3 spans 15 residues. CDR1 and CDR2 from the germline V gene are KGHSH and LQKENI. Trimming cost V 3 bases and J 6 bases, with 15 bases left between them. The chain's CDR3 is CASSPGGATGQPQHF. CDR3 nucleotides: TGTGCCAGCTCACCTGGGGGGGCCACTGGTCAGCCCCAGCATTTT. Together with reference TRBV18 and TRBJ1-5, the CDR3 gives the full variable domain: NAGVMQNPRHLVRRRGQEARLRCSPMKGHSHVYWYRQLPEEGLKFMVYLQKENIIDESGMPKERFSAEFPKEGPSILRIQQVVRGDSAAYFCASSPGGATGQPQHFGDGTRLSIL.

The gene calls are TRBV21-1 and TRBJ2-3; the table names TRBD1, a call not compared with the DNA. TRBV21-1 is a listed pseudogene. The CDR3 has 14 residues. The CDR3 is CASSKDCQADTQYF. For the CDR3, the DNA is TGTGCCAGCAGCAAAGATTGTCAGGCAGATACGCAGTATTTT.

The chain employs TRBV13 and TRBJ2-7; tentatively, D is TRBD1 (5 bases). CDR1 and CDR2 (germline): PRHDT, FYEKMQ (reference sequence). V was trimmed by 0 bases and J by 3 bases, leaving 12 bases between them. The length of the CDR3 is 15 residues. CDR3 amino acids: CASSLGTGHDYEQYF. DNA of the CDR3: TGTGCCAGCAGCTTAGGAACCGGACACGACTACGAGCAGTACTTC.

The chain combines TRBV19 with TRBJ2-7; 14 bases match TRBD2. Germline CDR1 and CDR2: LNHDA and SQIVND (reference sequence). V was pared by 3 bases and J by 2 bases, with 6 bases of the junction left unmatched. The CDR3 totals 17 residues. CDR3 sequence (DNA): TGTGCCAGTAGTATCGGGAGGACTAGCGGGAGGACCTACGAGCAGTACTTC. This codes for CASSIGRTSGRTYEQYF.

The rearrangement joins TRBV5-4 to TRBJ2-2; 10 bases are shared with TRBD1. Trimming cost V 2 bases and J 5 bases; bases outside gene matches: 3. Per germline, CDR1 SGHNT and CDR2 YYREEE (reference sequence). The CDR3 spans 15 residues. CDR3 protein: CASSFRDRGTGELFF. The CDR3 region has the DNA TGTGCCAGCAGCTTCCGGGACAGGGGTACCGGGGAGCTGTTTTTT.

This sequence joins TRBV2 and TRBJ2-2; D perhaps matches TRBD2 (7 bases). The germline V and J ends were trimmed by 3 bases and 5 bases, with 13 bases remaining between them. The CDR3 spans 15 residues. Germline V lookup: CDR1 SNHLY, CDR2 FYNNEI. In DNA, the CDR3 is TGTGCCAGCAGTGATGCGGGGGCGAGGACCGGGGAGCTGTTTTTT. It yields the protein CASSDAGARTGELFF.

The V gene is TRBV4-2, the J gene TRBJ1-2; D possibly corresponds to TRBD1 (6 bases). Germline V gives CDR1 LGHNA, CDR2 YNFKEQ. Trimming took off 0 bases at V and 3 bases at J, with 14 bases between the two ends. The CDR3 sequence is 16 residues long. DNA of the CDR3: TGTGCCAGCAGCCAAGATCGCCGGGGGGCTGACTATGGCTACACCTTC. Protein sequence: CASSQDRRGADYGYTF.

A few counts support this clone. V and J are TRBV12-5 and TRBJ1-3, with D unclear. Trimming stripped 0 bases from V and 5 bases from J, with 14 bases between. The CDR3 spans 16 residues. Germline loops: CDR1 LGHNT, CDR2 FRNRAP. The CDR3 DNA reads TGTGCTAGTGGTTTGGTACCTTCCAGTGGGCGAAACACCATATATTTT. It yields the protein CASGLVPSSGRNTIYF.

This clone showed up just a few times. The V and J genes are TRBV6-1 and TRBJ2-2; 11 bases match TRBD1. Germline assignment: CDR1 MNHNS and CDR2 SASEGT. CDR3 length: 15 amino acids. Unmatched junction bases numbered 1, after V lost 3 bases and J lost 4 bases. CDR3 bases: TGTGCCAGCAGTGACGGGACAGGGGGCACCGGGGAGCTGTTTTTT. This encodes CASSDGTGGTGELFF.

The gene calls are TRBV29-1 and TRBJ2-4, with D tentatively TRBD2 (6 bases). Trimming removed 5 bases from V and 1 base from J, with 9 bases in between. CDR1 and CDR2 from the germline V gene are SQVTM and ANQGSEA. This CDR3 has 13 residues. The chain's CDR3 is CSVWGVAKNIQYF. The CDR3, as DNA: TGCAGCGTTTGGGGGGTGGCCAAAAACATTCAGTACTTC.

The CDR3 region has the DNA TGTGCCAGCAGCTCTTCTCCGGGGGGCGCGACTAATGAAAAACTGTTTTTT. It codes for CASSSSPGGATNEKLFF. The chain employs TRBV5-6 and TRBJ1-4; possibly TRBD1 for D (6 bases). Looked up from germline, CDR1 is SGHDT and CDR2 is YYEEEE. V lost 3 bases, J lost 2 bases, and 17 bases lay in between. This CDR3 is 17 amino acids long. Full variable domain (missing parts from reference TRBV5-6 and TRBJ1-4): DAGVTQSPTHLIKTRGQQVTLRCSPKSGHDTVSWYQQALGQGPQFIFQYYEEEERQRGNFPDRFSGHQFPNYSSELNVNALLLGDSALYLCASSSSPGGATNEKLFFGSGTQLSVL.

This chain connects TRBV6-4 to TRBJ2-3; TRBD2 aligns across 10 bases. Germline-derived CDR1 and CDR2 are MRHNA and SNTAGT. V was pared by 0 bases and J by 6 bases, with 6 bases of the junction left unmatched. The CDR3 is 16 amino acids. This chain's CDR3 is CASSDSIAGGRDTQYF. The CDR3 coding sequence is TGTGCCAGCAGTGACTCGATAGCGGGAGGTAGGGATACGCAGTATTTT.

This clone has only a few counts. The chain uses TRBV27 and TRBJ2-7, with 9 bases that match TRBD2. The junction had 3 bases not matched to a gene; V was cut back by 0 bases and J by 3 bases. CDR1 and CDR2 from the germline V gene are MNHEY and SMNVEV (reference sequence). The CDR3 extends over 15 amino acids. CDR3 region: CASSLSASGNYEQYF. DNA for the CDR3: TGTGCCAGCAGTTTATCGGCTAGCGGGAACTACGAGCAGTACTTC.

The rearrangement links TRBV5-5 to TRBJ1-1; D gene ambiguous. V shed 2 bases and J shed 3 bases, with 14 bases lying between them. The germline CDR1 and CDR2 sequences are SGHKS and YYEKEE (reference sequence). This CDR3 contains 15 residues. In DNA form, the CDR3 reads TGTGCCAGCAGCTTTTTGAGGTTTGGAGACACTGAAGCTTTCTTT. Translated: CASSFLRFGDTEAFF.

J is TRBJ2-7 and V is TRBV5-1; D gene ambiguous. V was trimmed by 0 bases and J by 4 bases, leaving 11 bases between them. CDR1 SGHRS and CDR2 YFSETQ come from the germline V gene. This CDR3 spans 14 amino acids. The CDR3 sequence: CASSLEQPQYEQYF. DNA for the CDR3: TGCGCCAGCAGCTTGGAACAGCCTCAATACGAGCAGTACTTC.

Written as DNA, the CDR3 is TGTGCCAGCAGCCCAGCCCGGGACAGGTTGAACGAGCAGTACTTC. Translating gives CASSPARDRLNEQYF. The chain links TRBV7-3 to TRBJ2-7, with 8 bases lining up with TRBD1. This CDR3 has 15 residues. V was clipped by 5 bases and J by 5 bases; unmatched bases: 11. Germline V gene lookup returns CDR1 SGHTA and CDR2 FQGTGA.

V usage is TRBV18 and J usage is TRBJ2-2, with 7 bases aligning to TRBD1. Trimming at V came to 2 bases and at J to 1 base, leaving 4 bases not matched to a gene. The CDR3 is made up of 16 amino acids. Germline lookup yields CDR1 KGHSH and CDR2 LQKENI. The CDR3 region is CASSPSGQQNTGELFF. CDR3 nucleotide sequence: TGTGCCAGCTCACCATCGGGACAGCAGAACACCGGGGAGCTGTTTTTT.

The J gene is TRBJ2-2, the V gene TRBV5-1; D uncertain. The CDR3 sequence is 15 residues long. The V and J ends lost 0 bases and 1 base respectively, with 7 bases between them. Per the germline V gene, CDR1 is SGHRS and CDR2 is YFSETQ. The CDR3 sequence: CASSLDSLNTGELFF. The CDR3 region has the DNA TGCGCCAGCAGCTTGGATTCCCTGAACACCGGGGAGCTGTTTTTT.

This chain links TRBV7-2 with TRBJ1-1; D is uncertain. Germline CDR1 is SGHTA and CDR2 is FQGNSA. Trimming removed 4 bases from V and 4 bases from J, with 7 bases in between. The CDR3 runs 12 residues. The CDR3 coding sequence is TGTGCCAGCAGCTCGTCCCGCACTGAAGCTTTCTTT. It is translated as CASSSSRTEAFF. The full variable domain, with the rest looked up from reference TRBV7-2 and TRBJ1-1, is GAGVSQSPSNKVTEKGKDVELRCDPISGHTALYWYRQSLGQGLEFLIYFQGNSAPDKSGLPSDRFSAERTGGSVSTLTIQRTQQEDSAVYLCASSSSRTEAFFGQGTRLTVV.

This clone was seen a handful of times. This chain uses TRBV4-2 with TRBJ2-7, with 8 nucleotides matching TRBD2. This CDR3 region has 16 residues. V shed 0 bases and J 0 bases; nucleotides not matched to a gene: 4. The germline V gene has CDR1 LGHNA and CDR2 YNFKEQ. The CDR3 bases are TGTGCCAGCAGCCAAGAACTAGCGGATAGCTCCTACGAGCAGTACTTC. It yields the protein CASSQELADSSYEQYF.

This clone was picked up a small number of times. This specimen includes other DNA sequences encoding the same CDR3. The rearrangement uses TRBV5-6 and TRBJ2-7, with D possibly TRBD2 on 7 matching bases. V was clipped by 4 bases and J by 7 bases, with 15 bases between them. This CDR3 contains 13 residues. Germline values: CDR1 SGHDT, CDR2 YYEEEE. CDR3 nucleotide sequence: TGTGCCAGCAGCCAAGGGGGGGCGCAGGAGCAGTACTTC. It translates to CASSQGGAQEQYF.

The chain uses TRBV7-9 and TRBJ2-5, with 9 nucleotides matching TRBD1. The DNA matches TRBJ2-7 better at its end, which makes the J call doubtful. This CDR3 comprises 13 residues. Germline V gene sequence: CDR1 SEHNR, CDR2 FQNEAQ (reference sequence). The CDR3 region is CASRPGQGSEQYF. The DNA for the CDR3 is TGTGCCAGCAGGCCGGGACAGGGCAGCGAGCAGTACTTC.

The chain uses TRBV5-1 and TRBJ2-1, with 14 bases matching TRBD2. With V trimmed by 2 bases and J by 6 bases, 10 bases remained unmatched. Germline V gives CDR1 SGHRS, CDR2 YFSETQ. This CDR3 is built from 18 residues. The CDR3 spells CASSFNARLAGGPNEQFF. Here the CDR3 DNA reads TGCGCCAGCAGCTTCAACGCAAGACTAGCGGGAGGGCCCAATGAGCAGTTCTTC.

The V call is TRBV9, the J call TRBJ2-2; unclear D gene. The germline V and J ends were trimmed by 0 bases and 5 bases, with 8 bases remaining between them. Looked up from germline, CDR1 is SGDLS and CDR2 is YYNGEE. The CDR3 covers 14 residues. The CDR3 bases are TGTGCCAGCAGCGTAGTCGGTAATACCGGGGAGCTGTTTTTT. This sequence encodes CASSVVGNTGELFF.

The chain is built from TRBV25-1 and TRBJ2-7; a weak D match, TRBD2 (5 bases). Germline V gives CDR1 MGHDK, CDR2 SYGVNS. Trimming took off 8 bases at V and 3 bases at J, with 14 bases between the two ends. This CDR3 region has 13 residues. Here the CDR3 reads CASGLEGIYEQYF. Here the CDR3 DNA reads TGTGCCAGCGGCCTCGAGGGCATCTACGAGCAGTACTTC.

The CDR3 region is CASLTGGAYNQPQHF. The CDR3 nucleotides are TGTGCCAGTCTTACAGGGGGGGCATATAATCAGCCCCAGCATTTT. V is TRBV28 and J is TRBJ1-5, with 8 bases identical to TRBD1. Germline V lookup: CDR1 MDHEN, CDR2 SYDVKM. This CDR3 has 15 residues. Unmatched junction bases numbered 11, after V lost 9 bases and J lost 4 bases.

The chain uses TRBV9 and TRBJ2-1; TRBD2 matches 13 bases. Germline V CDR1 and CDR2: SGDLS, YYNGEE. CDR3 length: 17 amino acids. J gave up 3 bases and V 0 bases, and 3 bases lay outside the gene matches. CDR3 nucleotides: TGTGCCAGCAGCGTAGGGACTAGCGGGGGCCACTACAATGAGCAGTTCTTC. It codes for CASSVGTSGGHYNEQFF.

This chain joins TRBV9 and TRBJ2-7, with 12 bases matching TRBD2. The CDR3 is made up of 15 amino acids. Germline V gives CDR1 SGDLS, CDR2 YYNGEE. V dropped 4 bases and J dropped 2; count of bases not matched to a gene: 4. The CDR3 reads CASSIGLAGTYEQYF. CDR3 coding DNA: TGTGCCAGCAGCATTGGACTAGCGGGAACCTACGAGCAGTACTTC. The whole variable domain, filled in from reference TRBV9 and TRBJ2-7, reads DSGVTQTPKHLITATGQRVTLRCSPRSGDLSVYWYQQSLDQGLQFLIQYYNGEERAKGNILERFSAQQFPDLHSELNLSSLELGDSALYFCASSIGLAGTYEQYFGPGTRLTVT.

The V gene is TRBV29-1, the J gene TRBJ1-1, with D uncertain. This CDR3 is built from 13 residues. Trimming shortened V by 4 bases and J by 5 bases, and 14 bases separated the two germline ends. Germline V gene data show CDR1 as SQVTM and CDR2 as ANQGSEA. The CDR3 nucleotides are TGCAGCGTTGCGTCGGAGGGAGGGACTGAAGCTTTCTTT. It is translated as CSVASEGGTEAFF.

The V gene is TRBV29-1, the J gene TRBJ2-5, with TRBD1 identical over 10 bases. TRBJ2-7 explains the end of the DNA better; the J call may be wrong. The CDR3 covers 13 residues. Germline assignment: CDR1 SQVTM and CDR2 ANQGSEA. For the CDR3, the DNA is TGCAGCGTCGCGGGACAGGGGACCTACGAGCAGTACTTC. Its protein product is CSVAGQGTYEQYF.